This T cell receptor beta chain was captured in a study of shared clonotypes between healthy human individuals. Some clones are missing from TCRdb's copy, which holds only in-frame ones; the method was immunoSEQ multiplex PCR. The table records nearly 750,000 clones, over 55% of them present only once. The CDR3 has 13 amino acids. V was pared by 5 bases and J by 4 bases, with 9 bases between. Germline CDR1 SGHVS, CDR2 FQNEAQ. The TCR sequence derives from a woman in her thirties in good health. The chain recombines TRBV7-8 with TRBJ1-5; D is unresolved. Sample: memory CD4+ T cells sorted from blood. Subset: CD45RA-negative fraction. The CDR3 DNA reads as TGTGCCAGCAGCCCCCTCGATAATCAGCCCCAGCATTTT. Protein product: CASSPLDNQPQHF. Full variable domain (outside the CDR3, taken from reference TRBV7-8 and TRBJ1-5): GAGVSQSPRYKVAKRGQDVALRCDPISGHVSLFWYQQALGQGPEFLTYFQNEAQLDKSGLPSDRFFAERPEGSVSTLKIQRTQQEDSAVYLCASSPLDNQPQHFGDGTRLSIL.